A single sample is the source of the 7 T cell receptor beta chains below, sequenced in a study of OX40 agonist ivuxolimab in advanced cancers. Here immunoSEQ multiplex PCR was the method, and the copy in TCRdb shows in-frame clones only, minus some. The top ten clones hold approximately 18% of a sample with approximately 60,000 clones, 90% to 95% of them seen once. This specimen consisted of CD4+ or CD8+ T cells sorted from blood, obtained in a trial of the OX40 agonist ivuxolimab. All receptors come from an adult with an advanced solid tumor such as melanoma, head and neck, liver or kidney cancer.

The chain is built from TRBV25-1 and TRBJ1-2; TRBD1 aligns across 9 bases. The CDR3 totals 14 residues. The ends lost 4 bases at V and 5 bases at J; junction bases unmatched: 5. Germline CDR1 is MGHDK and CDR2 is SYGVNS. The CDR3 DNA reads as TGTGCCAGCAGTGGGACAGGGGAGAAGTATGGCTACACCTTC. Translation gives CASSGTGEKYGYTF.

V is TRBV10-3 and J is TRBJ2-7, with D possibly called TRBD1 or TRBD2 (5 bases each). CDR3 length equals 16 residues. Deletions cut 6 bases from V and 3 bases from J, with 21 bases between. Per the germline V gene, CDR1 is ENHRY and CDR2 is SYGVKD. CDR3 in amino acids: CAISNPTALGSYEQYF. In DNA, the CDR3 is TGTGCCATCAGCAACCCGACAGCACTGGGGAGCTACGAGCAGTACTTC.

The rearrangement links TRBV5-6 to TRBJ2-2; a possible D gene is TRBD2 (6 bases). V shed 3 bases and J shed 7 bases, with 19 bases lying between them. CDR1 is SGHDT and CDR2 is YYEEEE in the germline V gene. This CDR3 is 16 amino acids long. This chain's CDR3 is CASSWGDLGAYGELFF. The CDR3 DNA is TGTGCCAGCAGCTGGGGGGACCTAGGCGCGTACGGGGAGCTGTTTTTT.

This clone appeared a few times. The rearrangement links TRBV28 to TRBJ1-1; the D gene is possibly TRBD1 (5 bases). Looked up from germline, CDR1 is MDHEN and CDR2 is SYDVKM. The CDR3 has 16 amino acids. Trimming removed 6 bases from V and 0 bases from J, with 17 bases in between. This CDR3 reads CASRGRISDMNTEAFF. DNA for the CDR3: TGTGCCAGCAGAGGACGGATTTCGGACATGAACACTGAAGCTTTCTTT.

This clone was recorded once. V gene TRBV5-5 combines with J gene TRBJ2-7, with 7 positions matching TRBD2. Trimming cost V 1 base and J 4 bases; bases outside gene matches: 11. This CDR3 has 16 amino acids. Germline loops: CDR1 SGHKS, CDR2 YYEKEE (reference sequence). The CDR3 coding sequence is TGTGCCAGCAGCTTGCTTTCTAGCGGAGCGGGGTACGAGCAGTACTTC. As protein: CASSLLSSGAGYEQYF.

The chain joins TRBV28 to TRBJ2-3; unclear D gene. V shed 7 bases and J shed 2 bases, with 13 bases lying between them. The CDR3 is 14 residues long. Germline CDR1 and CDR2: MDHEN and SYDVKM. The CDR3 here is CASNDRSPTDTQYF. The CDR3 region has the DNA TGTGCCAGCAATGACCGATCTCCCACAGATACGCAGTATTTT.

The chain recombines TRBV13 with TRBJ2-7; the D gene is possibly TRBD1 (6 bases). Looked up from germline, CDR1 is PRHDT and CDR2 is FYEKMQ (reference sequence). Trimming removed 4 bases from V and 3 bases from J, with 10 bases in between. The CDR3 extends over 13 amino acids. In DNA form, the CDR3 reads TGTGCCAGCAGCTCCACACAGGGCTACGAGCAGTACTTC. Translation gives CASSSTQGYEQYF.